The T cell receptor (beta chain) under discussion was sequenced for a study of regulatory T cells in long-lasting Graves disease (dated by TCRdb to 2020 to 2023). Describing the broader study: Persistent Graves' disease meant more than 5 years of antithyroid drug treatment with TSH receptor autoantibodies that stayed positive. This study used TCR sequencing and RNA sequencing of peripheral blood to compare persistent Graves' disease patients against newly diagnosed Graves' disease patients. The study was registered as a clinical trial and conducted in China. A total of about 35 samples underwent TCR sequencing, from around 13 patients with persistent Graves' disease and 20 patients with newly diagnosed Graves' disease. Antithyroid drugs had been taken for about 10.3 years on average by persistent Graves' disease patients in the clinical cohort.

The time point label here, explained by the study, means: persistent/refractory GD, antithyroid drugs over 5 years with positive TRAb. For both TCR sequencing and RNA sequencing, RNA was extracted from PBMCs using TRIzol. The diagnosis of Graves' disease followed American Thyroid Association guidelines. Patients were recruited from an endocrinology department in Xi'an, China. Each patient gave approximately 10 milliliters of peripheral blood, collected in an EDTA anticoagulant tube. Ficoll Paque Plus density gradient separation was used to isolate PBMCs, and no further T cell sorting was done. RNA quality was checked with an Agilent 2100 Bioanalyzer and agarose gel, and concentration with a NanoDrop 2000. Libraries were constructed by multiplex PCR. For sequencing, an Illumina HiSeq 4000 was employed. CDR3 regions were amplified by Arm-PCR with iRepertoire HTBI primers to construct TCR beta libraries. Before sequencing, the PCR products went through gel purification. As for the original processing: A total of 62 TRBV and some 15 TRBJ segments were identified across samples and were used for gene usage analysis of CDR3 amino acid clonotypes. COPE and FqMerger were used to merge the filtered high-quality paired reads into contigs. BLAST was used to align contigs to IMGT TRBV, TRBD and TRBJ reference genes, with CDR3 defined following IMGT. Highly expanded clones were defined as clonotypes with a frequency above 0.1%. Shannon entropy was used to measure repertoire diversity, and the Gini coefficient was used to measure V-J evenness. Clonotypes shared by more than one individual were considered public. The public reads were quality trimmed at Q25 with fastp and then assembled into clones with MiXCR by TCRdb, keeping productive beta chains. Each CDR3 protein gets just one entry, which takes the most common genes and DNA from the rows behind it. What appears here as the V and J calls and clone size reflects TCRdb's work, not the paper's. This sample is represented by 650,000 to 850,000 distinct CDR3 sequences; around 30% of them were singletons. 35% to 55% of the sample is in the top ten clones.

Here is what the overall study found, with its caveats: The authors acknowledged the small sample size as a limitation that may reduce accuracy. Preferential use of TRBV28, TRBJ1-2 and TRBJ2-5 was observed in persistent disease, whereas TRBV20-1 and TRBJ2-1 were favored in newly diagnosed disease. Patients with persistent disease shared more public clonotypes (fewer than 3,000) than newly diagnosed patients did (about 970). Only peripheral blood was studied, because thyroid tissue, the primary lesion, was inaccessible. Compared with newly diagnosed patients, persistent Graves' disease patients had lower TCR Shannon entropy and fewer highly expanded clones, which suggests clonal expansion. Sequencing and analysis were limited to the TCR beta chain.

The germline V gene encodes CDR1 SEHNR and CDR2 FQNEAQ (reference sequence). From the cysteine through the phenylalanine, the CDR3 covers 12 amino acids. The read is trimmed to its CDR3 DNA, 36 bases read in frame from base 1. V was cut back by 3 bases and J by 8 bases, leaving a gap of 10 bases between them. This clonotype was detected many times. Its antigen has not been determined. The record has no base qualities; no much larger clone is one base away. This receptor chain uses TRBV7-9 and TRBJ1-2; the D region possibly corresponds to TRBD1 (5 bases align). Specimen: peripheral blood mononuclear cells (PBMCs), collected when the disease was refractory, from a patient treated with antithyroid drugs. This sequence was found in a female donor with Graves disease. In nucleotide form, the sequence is TGTGCCAGCAGCTTGCACCAGGGCGGCTACACCTTC. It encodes CASSLHQGGYTF.